The clone carrying this T cell receptor beta chain was observed at least ten times. Its antigen is as yet unknown. When ophthalmopathy did not progress within 18 months, Graves' hyperthyroidism was considered stable. Amplification of TCR beta CDR3 regions was performed using RNA transcripts as template. The HTBI primer set served for first-round RT-PCR of the TCR CDR3. From the multiplex PCR reads, TCRdb called clonotypes with MiXCR, one entry per CDR3 protein. Altogether some 300,000 distinct CDR3 sequences are present, about 13% being singletons, with the ten largest covering approximately 7.9%. This entry comes from a study of T cells in Graves' hyperthyroidism and ophthalmopathy. Study findings and constraints: The model predicted ophthalmopathy a median around 6.5 months before onset.

J gave up 2 bases and V 7 bases, and 5 bases lay outside the gene matches. The germline V gene has CDR1 MDHEN and CDR2 SYDVKM. The CDR3 is 14 amino acids. This receptor was identified in a woman aged 35 to 49 with Graves' hyperthyroidism. Sequencing was carried out using blood. This chain joins TRBV28 and TRBJ1-5, with 7 bases identical to TRBD1. The CDR3 nucleotides are TGTGCCAGCAACTTTGGACAGGGCAATCAGCCCCAGCATTTT. As protein: CASNFGQGNQPQHF.